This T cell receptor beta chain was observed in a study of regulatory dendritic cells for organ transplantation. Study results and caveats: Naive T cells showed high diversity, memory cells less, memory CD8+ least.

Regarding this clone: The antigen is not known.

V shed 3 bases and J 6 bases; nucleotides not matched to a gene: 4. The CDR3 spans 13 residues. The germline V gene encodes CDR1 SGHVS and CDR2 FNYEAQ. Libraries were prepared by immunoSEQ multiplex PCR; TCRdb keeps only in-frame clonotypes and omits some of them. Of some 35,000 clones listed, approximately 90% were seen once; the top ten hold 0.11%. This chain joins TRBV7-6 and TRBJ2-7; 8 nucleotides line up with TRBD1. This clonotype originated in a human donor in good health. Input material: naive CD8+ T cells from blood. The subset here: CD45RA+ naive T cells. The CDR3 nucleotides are TGTGCCAGCAGCTTCAGGGGGCTTGGCGAGCAGTACTTC. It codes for CASSFRGLGEQYF.